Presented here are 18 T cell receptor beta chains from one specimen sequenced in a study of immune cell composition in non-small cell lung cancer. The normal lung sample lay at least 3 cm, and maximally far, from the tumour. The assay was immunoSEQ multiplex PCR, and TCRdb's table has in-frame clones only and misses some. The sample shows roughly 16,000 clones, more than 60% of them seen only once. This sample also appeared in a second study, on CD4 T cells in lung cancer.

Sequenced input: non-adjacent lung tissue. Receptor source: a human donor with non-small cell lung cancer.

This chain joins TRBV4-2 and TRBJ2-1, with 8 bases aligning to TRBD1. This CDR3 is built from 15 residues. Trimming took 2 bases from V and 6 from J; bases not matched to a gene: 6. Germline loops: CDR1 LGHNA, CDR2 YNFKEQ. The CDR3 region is CASSQQGALGNEQFF. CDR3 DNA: TGTGCCAGCAGCCAACAGGGGGCATTAGGCAATGAGCAGTTCTTC.

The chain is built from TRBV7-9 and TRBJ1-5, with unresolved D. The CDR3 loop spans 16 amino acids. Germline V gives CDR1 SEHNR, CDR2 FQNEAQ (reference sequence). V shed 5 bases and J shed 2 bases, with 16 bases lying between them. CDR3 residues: CASSRPPTGGNQPQHF. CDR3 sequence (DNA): TGTGCCAGCAGCCGCCCCCCTACGGGTGGCAATCAGCCCCAGCATTTT. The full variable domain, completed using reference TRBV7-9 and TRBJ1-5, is DTGVSQNPRHKITKRGQNVTFRCDPISEHNRLYWYRQTLGQGPEFLTYFQNEAQLEKSRLLSDRFSAERPKGSFSTLEIQRTEQGDSAMYLCASSRPPTGGNQPQHFGDGTRLSIL.

The CDR3 DNA reads TGTGCCAGTATGACGGGGTTAAGCAATCAGCCCCAGCATTTT. This sequence encodes CASMTGLSNQPQHF. The chain uses TRBV19 and TRBJ1-5, with no clear D. The length of the CDR3 is 14 residues. CDR1 LNHDA and CDR2 SQIVND come from the germline V gene (reference sequence). V gave up 7 bases and J gave up 1 base, with 11 bases separating them.

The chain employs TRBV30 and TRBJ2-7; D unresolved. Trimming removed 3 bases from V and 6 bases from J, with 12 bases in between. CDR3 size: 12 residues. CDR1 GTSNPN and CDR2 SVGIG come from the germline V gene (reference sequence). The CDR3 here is CAWRGPFGEQYF. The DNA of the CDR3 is TGTGCCTGGAGGGGCCCCTTCGGCGAGCAGTACTTC. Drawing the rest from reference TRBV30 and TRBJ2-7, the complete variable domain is SQTIHQWPATLVQPVGSPLSLECTVEGTSNPNLYWYRQAAGRGLQLLFYSVGIGQISSEVPQNLSASRPQDRQFILSSKKLLLSDSGFYLCAWRGPFGEQYFGPGTRLTVT.

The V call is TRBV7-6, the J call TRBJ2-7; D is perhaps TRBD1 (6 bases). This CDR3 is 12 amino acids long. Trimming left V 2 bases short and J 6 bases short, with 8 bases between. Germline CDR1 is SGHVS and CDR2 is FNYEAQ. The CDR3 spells CASSLPGAEQYF. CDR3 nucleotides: TGTGCCAGCAGCTTACCAGGGGCCGAGCAGTACTTC. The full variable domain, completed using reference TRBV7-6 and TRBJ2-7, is GAGVSQSPRYKVTKRGQDVALRCDPISGHVSLYWYRQALGQGPEFLTYFNYEAQQDKSGLPNDRFSAERPEGSISTLTIQRTEQRDSAMYRCASSLPGAEQYFGPGTRLTVT.

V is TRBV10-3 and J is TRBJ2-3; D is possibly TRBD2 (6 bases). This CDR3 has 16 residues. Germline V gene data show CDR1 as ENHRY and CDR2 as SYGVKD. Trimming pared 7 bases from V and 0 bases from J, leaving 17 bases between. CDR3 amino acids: CAINGPGLFSTDTQYF. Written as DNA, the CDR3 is TGTGCCATCAATGGACCGGGACTCTTTAGCACAGATACGCAGTATTTT.

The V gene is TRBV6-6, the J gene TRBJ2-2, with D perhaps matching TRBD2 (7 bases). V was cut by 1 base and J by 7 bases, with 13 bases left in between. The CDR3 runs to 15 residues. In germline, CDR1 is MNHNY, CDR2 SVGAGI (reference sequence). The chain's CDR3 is CASSYLGGPGGELFF. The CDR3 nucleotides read TGTGCCAGCAGTTACTTGGGGGGGCCGGGCGGGGAGCTGTTTTTT.

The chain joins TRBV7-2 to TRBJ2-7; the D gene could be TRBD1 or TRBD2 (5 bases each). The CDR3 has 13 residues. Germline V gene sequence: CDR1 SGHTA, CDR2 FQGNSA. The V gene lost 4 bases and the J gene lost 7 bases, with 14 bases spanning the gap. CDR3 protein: CASSSEVRGEQYF. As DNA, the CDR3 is TGTGCCAGCAGCTCCGAAGTGAGGGGTGAGCAGTACTTC.

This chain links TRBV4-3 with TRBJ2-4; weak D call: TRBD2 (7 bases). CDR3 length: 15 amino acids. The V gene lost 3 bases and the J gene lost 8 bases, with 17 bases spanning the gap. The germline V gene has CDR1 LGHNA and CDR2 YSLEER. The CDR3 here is CASSQAPQGGDIQYF. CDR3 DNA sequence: TGCGCCAGCAGCCAGGCCCCACAGGGAGGGGACATTCAGTACTTC.

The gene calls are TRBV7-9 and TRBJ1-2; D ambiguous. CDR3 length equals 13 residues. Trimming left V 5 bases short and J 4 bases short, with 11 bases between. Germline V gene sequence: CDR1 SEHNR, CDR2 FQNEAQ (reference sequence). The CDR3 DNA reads TGTGCCAGCAGCCCGGACGCACCCTATGGCTACACCTTC. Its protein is CASSPDAPYGYTF.

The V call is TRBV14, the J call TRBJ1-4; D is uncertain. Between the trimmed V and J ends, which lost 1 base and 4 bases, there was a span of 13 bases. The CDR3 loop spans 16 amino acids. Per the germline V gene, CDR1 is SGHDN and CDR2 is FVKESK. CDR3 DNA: TGTGCCAGCAGCCAAGTCCGGCCAGGACTTAATGAAAAACTGTTTTTT. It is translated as CASSQVRPGLNEKLFF.

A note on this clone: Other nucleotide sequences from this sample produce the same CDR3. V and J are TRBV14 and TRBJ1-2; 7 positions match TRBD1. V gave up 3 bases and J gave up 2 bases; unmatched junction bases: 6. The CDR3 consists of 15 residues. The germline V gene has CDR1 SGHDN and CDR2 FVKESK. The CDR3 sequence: CASSQVQGSNYGYTF. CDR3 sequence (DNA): TGTGCCAGCAGCCAGGTACAGGGGTCCAACTATGGCTACACCTTC. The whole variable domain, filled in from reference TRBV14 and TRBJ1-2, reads EAGVTQFPSHSVIEKGQTVTLRCDPISGHDNLYWYRRVMGKEIKFLLHFVKESKQDESGMPNNRFLAERTGGTYSTLKVQPAELEDSGVYFCASSQVQGSNYGYTFGSGTRLTVV.

Written as DNA, the CDR3 is TGTGCCAGCAGCGGGTCCGGGACAGGGGTTAGTCAGCCCCAGCATTTT. Translation gives CASSGSGTGVSQPQHF. The chain recombines TRBV7-2 with TRBJ1-5; TRBD1 aligns across 10 bases. Germline V lookup: CDR1 SGHTA, CDR2 FQGNSA. V shed 5 bases, J shed 6 bases, and the junction held 10 bases outside the gene matches. The CDR3 contains 16 residues.

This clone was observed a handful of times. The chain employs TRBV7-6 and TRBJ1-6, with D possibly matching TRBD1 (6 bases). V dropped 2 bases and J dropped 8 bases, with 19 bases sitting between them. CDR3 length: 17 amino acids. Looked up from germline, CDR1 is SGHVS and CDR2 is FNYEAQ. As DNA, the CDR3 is TGTGCCAGCAGCTTAACACAGGGAGGGGGTCTAGATTCACCCCTCCACTTT. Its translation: CASSLTQGGGLDSPLHF.

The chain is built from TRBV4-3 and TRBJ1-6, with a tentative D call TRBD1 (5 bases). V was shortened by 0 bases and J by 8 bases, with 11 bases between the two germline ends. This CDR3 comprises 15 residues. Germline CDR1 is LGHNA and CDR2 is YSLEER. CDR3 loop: CASSQDAGSYSPLHF. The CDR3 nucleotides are TGCGCCAGCAGCCAAGATGCAGGGAGTTATTCACCCCTCCACTTT.

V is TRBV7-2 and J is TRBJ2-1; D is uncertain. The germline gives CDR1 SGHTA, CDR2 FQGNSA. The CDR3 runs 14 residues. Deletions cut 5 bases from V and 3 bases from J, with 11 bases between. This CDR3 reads CASSPDPVYNEQFF. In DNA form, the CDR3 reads TGTGCCAGCAGCCCCGATCCCGTCTACAATGAGCAGTTCTTC.

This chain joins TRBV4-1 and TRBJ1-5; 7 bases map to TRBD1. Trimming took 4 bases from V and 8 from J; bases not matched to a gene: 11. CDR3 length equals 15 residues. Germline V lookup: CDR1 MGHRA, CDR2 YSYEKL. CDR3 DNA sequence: TGCGCCAGCAGCCTGAAAACAGGGGAAAGGGAGCCCCAGCATTTT. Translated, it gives CASSLKTGEREPQHF.

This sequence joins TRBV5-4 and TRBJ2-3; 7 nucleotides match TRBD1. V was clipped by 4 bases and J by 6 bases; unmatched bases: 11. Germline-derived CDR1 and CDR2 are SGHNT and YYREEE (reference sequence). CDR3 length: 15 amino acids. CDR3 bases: TGTGCCAGCAGCCAACCGACAGGGACGGTGGATACGCAGTATTTT. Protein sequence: CASSQPTGTVDTQYF. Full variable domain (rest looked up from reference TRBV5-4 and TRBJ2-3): ETGVTQSPTHLIKTRGQQVTLRCSSQSGHNTVSWYQQALGQGPQFIFQYYREEENGRGNFPPRFSGLQFPNYSSELNVNALELDDSALYLCASSQPTGTVDTQYFGPGTRLTVL.